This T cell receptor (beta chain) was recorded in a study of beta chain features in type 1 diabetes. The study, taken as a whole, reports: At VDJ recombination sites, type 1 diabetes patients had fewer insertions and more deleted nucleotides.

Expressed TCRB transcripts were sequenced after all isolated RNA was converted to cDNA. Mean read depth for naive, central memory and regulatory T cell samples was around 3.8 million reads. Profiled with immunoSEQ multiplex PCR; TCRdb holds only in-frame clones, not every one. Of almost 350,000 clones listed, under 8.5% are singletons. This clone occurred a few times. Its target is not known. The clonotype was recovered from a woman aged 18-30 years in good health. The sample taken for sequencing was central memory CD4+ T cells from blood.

CDR3 protein: CASSLFQADEKLFF. CDR3 nucleotides: TGTGCCAGCAGCTTGTTTCAGGCCGATGAAAAACTGTTTTTT. The chain is built from TRBV7-2 and TRBJ1-4; D ambiguous. CDR1 and CDR2 from the germline V gene are SGHTA and FQGNSA. V was pared by 3 bases and J by 6 bases, with 11 bases between. The CDR3 is 14 amino acids.